The clone carrying this T cell receptor (beta chain) appeared a few times. Its antigen is not known. RNA transcripts yielded amplified TCR beta CDR3 regions. Primed by the HTBI set, a first-round RT-PCR was run on the TCR CDR3. Each CDR3 protein is one row after TCRdb ran MiXCR on the multiplex PCR reads. The repertoire holds about 590,000 distinct CDR3 sequences, with 15% to 18% as singletons. CDR1 and CDR2 (germline): KGHSH, LQKENI. V shed 1 base, J shed 2 bases, and the junction held 5 bases outside the gene matches. There are 17 residues in the CDR3. These data are taken from a study of T cells in Graves' hyperthyroidism and ophthalmopathy. Study results and limitations: Most clonotypes expanded in thyroid above 0.001 were likewise present in blood. A 13 V-J signature model discriminated ophthalmopathy versus stable hyperthyroidism.

This chain links TRBV18 with TRBJ1-5, with 10 bases lining up with TRBD1. Sequenced input: blood. The TCR originated in a woman between 25 and 40 years old with Graves' hyperthyroidism. This CDR3 is CASSPRGQGNGNQPQHF. The CDR3 nucleotides are TGTGCCAGCTCACCACGGGGACAGGGGAATGGCAATCAGCCCCAGCATTTT.